The T cell receptor (beta chain) described here comes from a study of early stage breast cancer tumors. Points on this clone: Its matching antigen is unknown.

This CDR3 is 13 amino acids long. The germline gives CDR1 SEHNR, CDR2 FQNEAQ (reference sequence). V lost 7 bases, J lost 3 bases, and 13 bases lay in between. Study observations and caveats: Tumors had about 2.5-fold higher T cell density and higher clonality than adjacent normal breast tissue.

Libraries were prepared by immunoSEQ multiplex PCR; TCRdb keeps only in-frame clonotypes and omits some of them. The sample has around 14,000 clones; about 81% are singletons. The chain is built from TRBV7-9 and TRBJ2-7; no reliable D call. This sequence was found in a person aged 30 to 40 with breast cancer. The sample taken for sequencing was normal breast tissue next to the tumor. The CDR3 region is CASNQEFHYEQYF. For the CDR3, the DNA is TGTGCCAGCAACCAGGAATTTCACTACGAGCAGTACTTC.